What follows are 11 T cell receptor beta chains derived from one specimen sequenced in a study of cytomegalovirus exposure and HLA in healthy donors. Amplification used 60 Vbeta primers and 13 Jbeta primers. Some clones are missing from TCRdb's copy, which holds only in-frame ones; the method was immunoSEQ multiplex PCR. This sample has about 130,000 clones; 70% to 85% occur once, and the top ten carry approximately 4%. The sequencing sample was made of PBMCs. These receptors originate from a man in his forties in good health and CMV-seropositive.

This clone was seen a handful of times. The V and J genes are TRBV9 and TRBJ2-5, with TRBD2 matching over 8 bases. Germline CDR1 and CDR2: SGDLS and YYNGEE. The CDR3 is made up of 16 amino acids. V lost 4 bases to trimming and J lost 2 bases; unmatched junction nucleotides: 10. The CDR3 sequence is CASSRGAGGRQETQYF. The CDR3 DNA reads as TGTGCCAGCAGCAGGGGGGCGGGAGGTAGGCAAGAGACCCAGTACTTC.

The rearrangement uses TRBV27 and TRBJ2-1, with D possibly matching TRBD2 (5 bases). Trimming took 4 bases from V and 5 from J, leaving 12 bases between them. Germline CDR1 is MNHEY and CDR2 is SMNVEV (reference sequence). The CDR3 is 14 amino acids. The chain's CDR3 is CASSWASFHNEQFF. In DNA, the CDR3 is TGTGCCAGCAGTTGGGCTAGCTTCCACAATGAGCAGTTCTTC.

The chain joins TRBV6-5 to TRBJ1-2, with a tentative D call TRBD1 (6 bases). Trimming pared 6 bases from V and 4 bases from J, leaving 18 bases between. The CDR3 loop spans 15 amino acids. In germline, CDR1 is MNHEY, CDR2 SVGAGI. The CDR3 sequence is CASSVGQHSIYGYTF. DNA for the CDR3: TGTGCCAGCAGCGTCGGACAGCATTCGATCTATGGCTACACCTTC.

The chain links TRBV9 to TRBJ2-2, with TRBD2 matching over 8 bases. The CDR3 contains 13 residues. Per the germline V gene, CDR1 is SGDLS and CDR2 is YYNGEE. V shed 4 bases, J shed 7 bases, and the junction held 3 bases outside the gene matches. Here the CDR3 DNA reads TGTGCCAGCAGCACGACTAGCGTCGGGGAGCTGTTTTTT. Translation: CASSTTSVGELFF.

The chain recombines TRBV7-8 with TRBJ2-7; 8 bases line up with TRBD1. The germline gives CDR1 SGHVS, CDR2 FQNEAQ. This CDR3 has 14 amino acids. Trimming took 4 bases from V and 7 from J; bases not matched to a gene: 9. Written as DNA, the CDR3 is TGTGCCAGCAGCTCCAGACAGGGGAAAGAAGAGCAGTACTTC. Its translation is CASSSRQGKEEQYF.

DNA for the CDR3: TGTGCCACTCCGGGACAGGCCCAAAATGAGCAGTTCTTC. It specifies CATPGQAQNEQFF. V usage is TRBV2 and J usage is TRBJ2-1; TRBD1 matches at 8 bases. The V gene end was trimmed by 10 bases and the J gene end by 7 bases; junction bases not matched to a gene: 9. Germline loops: CDR1 SNHLY, CDR2 FYNNEI. The CDR3 totals 13 residues.

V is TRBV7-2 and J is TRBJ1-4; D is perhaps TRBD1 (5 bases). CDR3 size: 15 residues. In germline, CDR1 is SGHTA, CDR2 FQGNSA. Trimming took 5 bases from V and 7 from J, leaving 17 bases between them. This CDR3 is CASSPRGVSSEKLFF. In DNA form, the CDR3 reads TGTGCCAGCAGCCCCCGGGGGGTGTCGTCTGAAAAACTGTTTTTT. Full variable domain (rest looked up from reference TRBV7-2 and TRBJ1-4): GAGVSQSPSNKVTEKGKDVELRCDPISGHTALYWYRQSLGQGLEFLIYFQGNSAPDKSGLPSDRFSAERTGGSVSTLTIQRTQQEDSAVYLCASSPRGVSSEKLFFGSGTQLSVL.

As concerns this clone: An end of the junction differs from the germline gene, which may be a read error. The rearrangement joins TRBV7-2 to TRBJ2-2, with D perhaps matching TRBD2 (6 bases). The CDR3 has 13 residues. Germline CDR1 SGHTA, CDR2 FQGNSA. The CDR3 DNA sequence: TGTGCCAGCAGCTTAGACCCAACCGGGGGGCTGTTTTTT. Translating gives CASSLDPTGGLFF.

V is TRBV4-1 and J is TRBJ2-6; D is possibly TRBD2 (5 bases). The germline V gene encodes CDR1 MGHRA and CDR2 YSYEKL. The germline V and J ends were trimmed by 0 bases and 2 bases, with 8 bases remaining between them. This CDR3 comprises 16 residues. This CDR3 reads CASSQDPGAGANVLTF. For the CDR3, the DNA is TGCGCCAGCAGCCAAGATCCCGGGGCTGGGGCCAACGTCCTGACTTTC.

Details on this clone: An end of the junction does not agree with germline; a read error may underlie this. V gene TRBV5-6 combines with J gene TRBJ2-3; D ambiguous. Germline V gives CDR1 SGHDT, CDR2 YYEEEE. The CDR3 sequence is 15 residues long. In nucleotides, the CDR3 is TGTGCCAGCAGCTTGATCCAGGCCCCCGCAGATACGCAATATTTT. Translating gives CASSLIQAPADTQYF.

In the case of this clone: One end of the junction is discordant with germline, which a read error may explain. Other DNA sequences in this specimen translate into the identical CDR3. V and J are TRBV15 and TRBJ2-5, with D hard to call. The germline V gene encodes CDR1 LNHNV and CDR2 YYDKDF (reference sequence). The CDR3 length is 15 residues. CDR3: CATSRDQAAQETQYF. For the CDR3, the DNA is TGCGCCACCAGCAGAGATCAGGCAGCCCAAGAGACCCAGTACTTC.